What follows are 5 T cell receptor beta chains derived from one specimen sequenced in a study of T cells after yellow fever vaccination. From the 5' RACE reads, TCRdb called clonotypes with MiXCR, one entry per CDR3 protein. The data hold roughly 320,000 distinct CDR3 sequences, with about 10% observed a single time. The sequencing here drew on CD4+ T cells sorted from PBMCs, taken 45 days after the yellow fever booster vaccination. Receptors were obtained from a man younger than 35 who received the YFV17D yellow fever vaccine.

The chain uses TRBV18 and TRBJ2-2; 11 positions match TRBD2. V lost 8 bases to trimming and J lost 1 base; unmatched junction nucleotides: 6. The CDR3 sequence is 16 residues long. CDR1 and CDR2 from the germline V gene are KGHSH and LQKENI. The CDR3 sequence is CASRTSGGRNTGELFF. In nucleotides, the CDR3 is TGTGCCAGCCGCACTAGCGGGGGAAGGAACACCGGGGAGCTGTTTTTT.

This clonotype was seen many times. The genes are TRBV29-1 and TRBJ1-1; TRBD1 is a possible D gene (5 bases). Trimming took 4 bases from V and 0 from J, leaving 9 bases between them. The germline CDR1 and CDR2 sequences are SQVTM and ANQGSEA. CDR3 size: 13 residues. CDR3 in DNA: TGCAGCGTTGGGACACTCTTGAACACTGAAGCTTTCTTT. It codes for CSVGTLLNTEAFF.

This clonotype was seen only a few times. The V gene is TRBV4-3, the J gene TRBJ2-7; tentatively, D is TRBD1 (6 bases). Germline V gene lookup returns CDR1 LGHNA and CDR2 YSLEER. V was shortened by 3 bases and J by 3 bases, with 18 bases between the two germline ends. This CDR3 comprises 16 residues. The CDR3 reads CASSQDLIRDNYEQYF. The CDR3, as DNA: TGCGCCAGCAGCCAGGACCTGATCCGGGACAACTACGAGCAGTACTTC.

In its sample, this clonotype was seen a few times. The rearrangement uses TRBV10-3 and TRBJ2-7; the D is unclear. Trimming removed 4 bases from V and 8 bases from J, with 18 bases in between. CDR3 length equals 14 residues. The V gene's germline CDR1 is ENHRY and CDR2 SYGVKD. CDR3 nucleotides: TGTGCCATCAGTGGGATAGGAAAAGATTTCCAGCAGTACTTC. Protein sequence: CAISGIGKDFQQYF.

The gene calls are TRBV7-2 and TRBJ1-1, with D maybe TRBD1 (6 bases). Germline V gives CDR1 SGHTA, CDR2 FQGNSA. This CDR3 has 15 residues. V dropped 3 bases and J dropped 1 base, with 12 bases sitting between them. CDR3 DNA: TGTGCCAGCAGCTTTGCCCCCAGGGGGAACACTGAAGCTTTCTTT. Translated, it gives CASSFAPRGNTEAFF.